This passage covers 26 T cell receptor beta chains from one sample sequenced in a study of T cell responses to AZD1222 COVID-19 vaccine. Clones were read by immunoSEQ multiplex PCR, and TCRdb kept only the in-frame ones, dropping some. The sample lists over 100,000 clones, 80% to 90% occurring once. The specimen comprised peripheral blood, sampled on day 0 of AZD1222 vaccination. These receptors were taken from an adult in good health.

This chain uses TRBV4-3 with TRBJ1-2; a weak D match, TRBD1 (5 bases). The V end lost 3 bases, the J end lost 2 bases, and 13 bases lay between the germline ends. Germline values: CDR1 LGHNA, CDR2 YSLEER. CDR3 length: 15 residues. The CDR3 nucleotides read TGCGCCAGCAGCCAGGGGCGAGGTTGGAACTATGGCTACACCTTC. Translation: CASSQGRGWNYGYTF.

The chain is built from TRBV4-3 and TRBJ1-4; no definite D call. The germline CDR1 and CDR2 sequences are LGHNA and YSLEER. This CDR3 is built from 16 residues. V shed 1 base and J shed 8 bases, with 17 bases lying between them. CDR3 DNA: TGCGCCAGCAGCCAAGCCGGCGCCCATGTCGAGGAAAAACTGTTTTTT. Its translation: CASSQAGAHVEEKLFF.

In its sample, this clone was seen a few times. The chain joins TRBV4-1 to TRBJ1-2; possible D gene TRBD1, 5 bases. The length of the CDR3 is 16 residues. The V end was cut by 5 bases, the J end by 0 bases, with 16 bases between. Germline assignment: CDR1 MGHRA and CDR2 YSYEKL. This CDR3 reads CASSAERDGSNYGYTF. The CDR3 DNA sequence: TGCGCCAGCAGCGCAGAGCGGGACGGGTCTAACTATGGCTACACCTTC.

The chain uses TRBV27 and TRBJ1-5, with D uncertain. The V and J ends lost 3 bases and 0 bases respectively, with 9 bases between them. Germline CDR1 and CDR2: MNHEY and SMNVEV (reference sequence). There are 15 residues in the CDR3. The CDR3: CASSLFTNSNQPQHF. The CDR3 DNA reads TGTGCCAGCAGTTTGTTTACGAATAGCAATCAGCCCCAGCATTTT.

The CDR3 DNA follows: TGTGCCAGCAGGCGAGACAGAGGGAGGTACGAGCAGTACTTC. Translation: CASRRDRGRYEQYF. The chain recombines TRBV27 with TRBJ2-7; weak D call: TRBD2 (6 bases). V lost 6 bases to trimming and J lost 4 bases, with 16 bases between them. CDR1 MNHEY and CDR2 SMNVEV come from the germline V gene (reference sequence). The CDR3 extends over 14 amino acids.

The chain links TRBV6-6 to TRBJ2-3, with 16 bases that match TRBD2. The germline CDR1 and CDR2 sequences are MNHNY and SVGAGI (reference sequence). The CDR3 contains 18 residues. V trimming: 5 bases; J trimming: 2 bases; junction bases outside the gene matches: 7. The CDR3 region has the DNA TGTGCCAGCAGTCCCAGGGGACTAGCGGGAGGGTACACAGATACGCAGTATTTT. It is translated as CASSPRGLAGGYTDTQYF.

V is TRBV30 and J is TRBJ1-1, with D possibly being TRBD1 (5 bases). Trimming pared 3 bases from V and 8 bases from J, leaving 19 bases between. The CDR3 has 14 residues. Germline assignment: CDR1 GTSNPN and CDR2 SVGIG (reference sequence). This CDR3 reads CAWSLRRRTLEAFF. In DNA form, the CDR3 reads TGTGCCTGGAGCTTACGGAGGCGGACATTAGAAGCTTTCTTT.

The chain joins TRBV6-2 or TRBV6-3 to TRBJ1-4; unclear D gene. V was cut by 0 bases and J by 4 bases, with 12 bases left in between. This CDR3 region has 16 residues. Germline V gene sequence: CDR1 MNHEY, CDR2 SVGEGT. The CDR3 protein is CASSYSLTWSNEKLFF. The CDR3 DNA is TGTGCCAGCAGTTACTCCCTGACCTGGAGTAATGAAAAACTGTTTTTT.

The rearrangement links TRBV5-5 to TRBJ1-5; D ambiguous. The CDR3 totals 13 residues. CDR1 SGHKS and CDR2 YYEKEE come from the germline V gene (reference sequence). Trimming left V 4 bases short and J 3 bases short, with 8 bases between. The CDR3: CASSRGHNQPQHF. The CDR3 coding sequence is TGTGCCAGCAGCCGTGGCCACAATCAGCCCCAGCATTTT. Variable domain in full (rest from reference TRBV5-5 and TRBJ1-5): DAGVTQSPTHLIKTRGQQVTLRCSPISGHKSVSWYQQVLGQGPQFIFQYYEKEERGRGNFPDRFSARQFPNYSSELNVNALLLGDSALYLCASSRGHNQPQHFGDGTRLSIL.

The V call is TRBV11-1, the J call TRBJ2-2; TRBD1 matches at 9 bases. Germline V gene lookup returns CDR1 SGHAT and CDR2 FQDESV (reference sequence). The CDR3 runs to 15 residues. V gave up 6 bases and J gave up 4 bases; unmatched junction bases: 6. CDR3 residues: CASSPGQGPTGELFF. CDR3 DNA: TGTGCCAGCAGTCCGGGACAGGGCCCCACCGGGGAGCTGTTTTTT.

The chain couples TRBV3-1 (or the pseudogene TRBV3-2) to TRBJ1-2, with 7 bases identical to TRBD1. Germline V lookup: CDR1 LGHDT, CDR2 YNNKEL (reference sequence). Unmatched junction bases numbered 6, after V lost 1 base and J lost 7 bases. The CDR3 totals 14 residues. The CDR3 is CASSQGQGVVGYTF. The CDR3 DNA reads as TGTGCCAGCAGCCAAGGACAGGGCGTAGTTGGCTACACCTTC.

The V gene is TRBV6-5, the J gene TRBJ1-2, with D unclear. The V gene's germline CDR1 is MNHEY and CDR2 SVGAGI. The V end lost 5 bases, the J end lost 7 bases, and 17 bases lay between the germline ends. The CDR3 runs to 14 residues. CDR3 region: CASSPLTRVGGYTF. DNA for the CDR3: TGTGCCAGCAGTCCCTTGACTCGTGTGGGTGGCTACACCTTC.

This clone has only one observation. This chain connects TRBV6-2 or TRBV6-3 to TRBJ2-1; D not certain. The germline CDR1 and CDR2 sequences are MNHEY and SVGEGT. Between the trimmed V and J ends, which lost 1 base and 4 bases, there was a span of 11 bases. This CDR3 has 15 amino acids. The CDR3 nucleotides read TGTGCCAGCAGTTACTTACGCGGCCTGTACAATGAGCAGTTCTTC. Amino acid sequence: CASSYLRGLYNEQFF.

This clone appeared a few times. In DNA, the CDR3 is TGTGCCAGCAGCTTAGGGCGGTCCGATTCGGGGGGGCAGTTCTTC. It specifies CASSLGRSDSGGQFF. This chain uses TRBV11-3 with TRBJ2-1; TRBD2 matches at 7 bases. This CDR3 contains 15 residues. V lost 1 base to trimming and J lost 12 bases; unmatched junction nucleotides: 12. Per the germline V gene, CDR1 is SGHNT and CDR2 is YENEEA.

This chain uses TRBV4-3 with TRBJ2-1; tentative D call: TRBD2 (7 bases). The CDR3 runs to 17 residues. V was shortened by 0 bases and J by 4 bases, with 16 bases between the two germline ends. Germline CDR1 reads LGHNA; CDR2 reads YSLEER. CDR3 sequence (DNA): TGCGCCAGCAGCCAAGATCTAGGGGGGGGCCGGTACAATGAGCAGTTCTTC. Residues: CASSQDLGGGRYNEQFF.

The V and J genes are TRBV7-6 and TRBJ1-1, with 9 bases aligning to TRBD1. Looked up from germline, CDR1 is SGHVS and CDR2 is FNYEAQ. The V segment lost 4 bases and the J segment 0 bases; nucleotides outside the gene matches: 6. This CDR3 has 16 amino acids. CDR3 amino acids: CASSSRNRGLNTEAFF. The CDR3 nucleotides are TGTGCCAGCAGCTCGAGAAACAGGGGGCTGAACACTGAAGCTTTCTTT.

The chain is built from TRBV4-2 and TRBJ2-1; 9 bases match TRBD2. The junction had 12 bases not matched to a gene; V was cut back by 0 bases and J by 9 bases. CDR1 is LGHNA and CDR2 is YNFKEQ in the germline V gene. The CDR3 is made up of 17 amino acids. CDR3 in DNA: TGTGCCAGCAGCCAAGAAAGGGGCGGGAGGGTTAAGGGTGAGCAGTTCTTC. Translating gives CASSQERGGRVKGEQFF.

This clone was observed once. CDR3 sequence (DNA): TGTGCCAGCAGCCCCATCCGGGACAGGGACTACGAGCAGTACTTC. The encoded protein is CASSPIRDRDYEQYF. The rearrangement links TRBV3-1 (or the pseudogene TRBV3-2) to TRBJ2-7, with 9 bases aligning to TRBD1. From germline, CDR1 is LGHDT and CDR2 YNNKEL (reference sequence). The CDR3 runs 15 residues. Unmatched junction bases numbered 7, after V lost 4 bases and J lost 3 bases.

This clone was seen once. CDR3 bases: TGCAGCACCCGACAGGGGAGCTCCTACGAGCAGTACTTC. This codes for CSTRQGSSYEQYF. The genes are TRBV29-1 and TRBJ2-7, with TRBD1 identical over 8 bases. The junction had 6 bases not matched to a gene; V was cut back by 8 bases and J by 0 bases. Per germline, CDR1 SQVTM and CDR2 ANQGSEA. CDR3 length: 13 amino acids.

A single count supports this clone. The chain has TRBV4-3 and TRBJ2-1, with 10 positions matching TRBD1. V lost 1 base to trimming and J lost 5 bases; unmatched junction nucleotides: 2. Germline assignment: CDR1 LGHNA and CDR2 YSLEER. The CDR3 has 15 residues. The CDR3 nucleotides read TGCGCCAGCAGCCAAGGAGGGACAGGGGACAATGAGCAGTTCTTC. This gives the protein CASSQGGTGDNEQFF.

The chain carries TRBV28 and TRBJ1-2; D is undetermined. Trimming stripped 1 base from V and 1 base from J, with 7 bases between. The CDR3 has 14 amino acids. Germline assignment: CDR1 MDHEN and CDR2 SYDVKM. CDR3 region: CASSLYGHNYGYTF. The CDR3 coding sequence is TGTGCCAGCAGTTTATACGGCCATAACTATGGCTACACCTTC.

In this sample, this clone turned up a few times. The V call is TRBV7-2, the J call TRBJ2-3; 7 nucleotides line up with TRBD2. This CDR3 has 15 residues. V lost 5 bases to trimming and J lost 1 base; unmatched junction nucleotides: 6. Germline V gene sequence: CDR1 SGHTA, CDR2 FQGNSA. DNA for the CDR3: TGTGCCAGCAGCCCGACGACTAGCCGCACAGATACGCAGTATTTT. This sequence encodes CASSPTTSRTDTQYF.

The chain joins TRBV5-6 to TRBJ2-7; D ambiguous. V lost 4 bases and J lost 4, with 9 bases in between. The CDR3 covers 12 residues. CDR1 is SGHDT, CDR2 YYEEEE, per germline. This chain's CDR3 is CASSRALYEQYF. Here the CDR3 DNA reads TGTGCCAGCAGCCGGGCCCTTTACGAGCAGTACTTC.

The V call is TRBV6-2 or TRBV6-3, the J call TRBJ2-7, with 10 positions matching TRBD1. This CDR3 has 16 residues. Germline assignment: CDR1 MNHEY and CDR2 SVGEGT. The V gene end was trimmed by 2 bases and the J gene end by 3 bases; junction bases not matched to a gene: 7. CDR3 protein: CASSYNRDRGDYEQYF. For the CDR3, the DNA is TGTGCCAGCAGTTACAATAGGGACAGGGGCGACTACGAGCAGTACTTC.

This clone was found a few times. The chain employs TRBV5-1 and TRBJ2-7; TRBD1 matches 8 bases. The CDR3 runs 14 residues. The germline CDR1 and CDR2 sequences are SGHRS and YFSETQ. The V segment lost 3 bases and the J segment 0 bases; nucleotides outside the gene matches: 2. CDR3 sequence: CASSSGGSSYEQYF. The CDR3 coding sequence is TGCGCCAGCAGCTCAGGGGGCAGCTCCTACGAGCAGTACTTC.

The chain is built from TRBV2 and TRBJ2-5; TRBD1 matches at 10 bases. The CDR3 runs to 15 residues. Losses at the gene ends were 4 bases for V and 2 bases for J; bases not matched to a gene: 4. The V gene's germline CDR1 is SNHLY and CDR2 FYNNEI. The CDR3, as DNA: TGTGCCAGCAGTGTGGGGACAGGGGATCAAGAGACCCAGTACTTC. Encoded protein: CASSVGTGDQETQYF.